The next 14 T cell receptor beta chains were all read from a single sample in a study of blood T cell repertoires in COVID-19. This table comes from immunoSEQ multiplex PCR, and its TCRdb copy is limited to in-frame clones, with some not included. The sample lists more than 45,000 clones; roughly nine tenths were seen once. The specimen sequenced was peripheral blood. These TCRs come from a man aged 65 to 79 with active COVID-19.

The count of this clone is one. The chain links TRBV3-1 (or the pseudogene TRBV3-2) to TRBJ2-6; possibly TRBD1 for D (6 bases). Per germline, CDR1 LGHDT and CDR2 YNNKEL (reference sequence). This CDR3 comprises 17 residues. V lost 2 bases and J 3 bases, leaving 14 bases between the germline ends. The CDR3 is CASSQPGHRFGANVLTF. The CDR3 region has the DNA TGTGCCAGCAGCCAACCGGGACACCGCTTTGGGGCCAACGTCCTGACTTTC.

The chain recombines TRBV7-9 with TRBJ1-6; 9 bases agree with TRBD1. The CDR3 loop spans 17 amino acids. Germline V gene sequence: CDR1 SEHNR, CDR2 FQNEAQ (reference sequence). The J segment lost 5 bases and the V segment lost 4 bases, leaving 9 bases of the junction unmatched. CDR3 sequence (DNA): TGTGCCAGCAGCTCGTGGACAGGGGACACTAATAATTCACCCCTCCACTTT. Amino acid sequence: CASSSWTGDTNNSPLHF.

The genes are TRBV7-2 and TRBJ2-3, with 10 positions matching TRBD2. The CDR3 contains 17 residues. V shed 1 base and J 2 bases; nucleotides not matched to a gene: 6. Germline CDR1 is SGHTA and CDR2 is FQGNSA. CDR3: CASSLGLAGGDTDTQYF. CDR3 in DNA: TGTGCCAGCAGCTTAGGCTTAGCGGGGGGCGACACAGATACGCAGTATTTT.

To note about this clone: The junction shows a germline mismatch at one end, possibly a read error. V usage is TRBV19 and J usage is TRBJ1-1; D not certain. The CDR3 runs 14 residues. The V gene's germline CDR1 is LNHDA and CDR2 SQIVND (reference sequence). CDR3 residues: CASSIVQSNTEAFF. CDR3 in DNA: TGTGCCAGTAGCATAGTCCAGTCGAACACTGAAGCTTTCTTT.

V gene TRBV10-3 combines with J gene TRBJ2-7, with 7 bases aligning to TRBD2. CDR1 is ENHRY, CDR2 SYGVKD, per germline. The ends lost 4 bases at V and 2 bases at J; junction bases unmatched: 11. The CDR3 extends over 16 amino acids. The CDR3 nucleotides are TGTGCCATCAGTGCCACAGGTAGCGGGTCGACCTACGAGCAGTACTTC. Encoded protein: CAISATGSGSTYEQYF.

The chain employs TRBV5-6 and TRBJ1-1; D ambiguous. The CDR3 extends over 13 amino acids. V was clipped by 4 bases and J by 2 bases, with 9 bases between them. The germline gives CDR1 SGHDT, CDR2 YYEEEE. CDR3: CASSAAVNTEAFF. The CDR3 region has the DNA TGTGCCAGCAGCGCGGCAGTAAACACTGAAGCTTTCTTT.

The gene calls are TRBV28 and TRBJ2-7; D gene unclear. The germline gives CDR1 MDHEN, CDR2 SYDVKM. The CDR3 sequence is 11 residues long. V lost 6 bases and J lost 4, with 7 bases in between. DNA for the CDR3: TGTGCCAGCAGCTCCCTGTACGAGCAGTACTTC. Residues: CASSSLYEQYF.

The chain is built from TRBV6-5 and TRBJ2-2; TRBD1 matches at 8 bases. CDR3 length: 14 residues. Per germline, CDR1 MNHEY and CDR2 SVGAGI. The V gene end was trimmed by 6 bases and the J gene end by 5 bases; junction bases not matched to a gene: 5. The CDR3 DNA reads TGTGCCAGCAGGACAGGGGACCTGACCGGGGAGCTGTTTTTT. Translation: CASRTGDLTGELFF.

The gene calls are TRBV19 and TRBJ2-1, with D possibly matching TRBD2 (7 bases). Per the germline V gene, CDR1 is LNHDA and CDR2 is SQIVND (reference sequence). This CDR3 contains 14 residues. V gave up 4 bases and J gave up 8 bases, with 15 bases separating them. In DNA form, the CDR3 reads TGTGCCAGTAGTAAGGGGGAGGGTGGCGATGAGCAGTTCTTC. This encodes CASSKGEGGDEQFF.

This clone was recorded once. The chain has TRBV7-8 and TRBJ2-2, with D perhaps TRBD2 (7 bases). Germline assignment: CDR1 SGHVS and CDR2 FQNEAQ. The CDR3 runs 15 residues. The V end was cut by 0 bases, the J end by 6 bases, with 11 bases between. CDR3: CASSLALGGPGELFF. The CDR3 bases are TGTGCCAGCAGCTTAGCTCTCGGGGGGCCCGGGGAGCTGTTTTTT.

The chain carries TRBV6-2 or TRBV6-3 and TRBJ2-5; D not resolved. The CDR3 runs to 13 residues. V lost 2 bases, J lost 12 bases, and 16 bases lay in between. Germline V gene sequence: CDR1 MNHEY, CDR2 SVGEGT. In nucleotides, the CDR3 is TGTGCCAGCAGTTACCCGTTAACAGACGAAGAGTACTTC. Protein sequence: CASSYPLTDEEYF.

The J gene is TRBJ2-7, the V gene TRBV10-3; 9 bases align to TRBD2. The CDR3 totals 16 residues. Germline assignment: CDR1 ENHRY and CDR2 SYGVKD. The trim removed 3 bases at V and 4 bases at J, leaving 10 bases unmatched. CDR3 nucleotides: TGTGCCATCAGTGAAAGCGGGGGGTCCCTTAGATACGAGCAGTACTTC. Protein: CAISESGGSLRYEQYF.

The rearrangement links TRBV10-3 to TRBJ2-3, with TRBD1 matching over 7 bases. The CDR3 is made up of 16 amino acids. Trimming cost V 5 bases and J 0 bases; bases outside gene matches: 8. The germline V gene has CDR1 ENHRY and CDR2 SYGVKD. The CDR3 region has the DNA TGTGCCATCAGTACTGCCGGGACAGTTAGCACAGATACGCAGTATTTT. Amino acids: CAISTAGTVSTDTQYF.

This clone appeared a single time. As DNA, the CDR3 is TGTGCCAGCAGCCCTAGCCGTAGCTCCTACGAGCAGTACTTC. It specifies CASSPSRSSYEQYF. The V and J genes are TRBV7-2 and TRBJ2-7; the D gene is possibly TRBD2 (5 bases). The CDR3 loop spans 14 amino acids. Trimming removed 5 bases from V and 0 bases from J, with 11 bases in between. Germline CDR1 and CDR2: SGHTA and FQGNSA.